This T cell receptor (beta chain) was recorded in a study of blood T cell repertoires in COVID-19. Study in general: Samples taken during acute and convalescent COVID-19 were collected in the United States, Italy and Spain.

Enrollees, about 18 to 95 years old, lived in 24 US areas. Germline assignment: CDR1 LGHDT and CDR2 YNNKEL (reference sequence). The CDR3 has 14 amino acids. The V end was cut by 3 bases, the J end by 0 bases, with 6 bases between. This clone was picked up one time. Profiling relied on immunoSEQ multiplex PCR, and the TCRdb table lists in-frame clones only, not all of them. This sample has approximately 250,000 clones, with around 89% found just once. The TCR sequence derives from a woman aged 40 to 50 with acute COVID-19. Sequenced: PBMCs or T cells enriched from blood (not recorded which). The chain combines TRBV3-1 (or the pseudogene TRBV3-2) with TRBJ1-3; D unresolved. The CDR3 sequence is CASSHSGSGNTIYF. The DNA of the CDR3 is TGTGCCAGCAGCCATAGCGGCTCTGGAAACACCATATATTTT.